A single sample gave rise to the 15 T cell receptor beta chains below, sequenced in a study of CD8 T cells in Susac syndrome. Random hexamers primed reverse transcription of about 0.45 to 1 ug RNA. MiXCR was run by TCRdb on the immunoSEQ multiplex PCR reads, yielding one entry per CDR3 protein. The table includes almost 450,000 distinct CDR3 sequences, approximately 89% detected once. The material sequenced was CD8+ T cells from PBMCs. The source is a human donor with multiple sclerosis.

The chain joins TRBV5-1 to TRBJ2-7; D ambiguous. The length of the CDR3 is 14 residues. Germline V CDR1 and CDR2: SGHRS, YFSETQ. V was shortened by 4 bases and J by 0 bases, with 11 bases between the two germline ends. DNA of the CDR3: TGCGCCAGCAGCCCCGAGACGGACTCCTACGAGCAGTACTTC. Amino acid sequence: CASSPETDSYEQYF.

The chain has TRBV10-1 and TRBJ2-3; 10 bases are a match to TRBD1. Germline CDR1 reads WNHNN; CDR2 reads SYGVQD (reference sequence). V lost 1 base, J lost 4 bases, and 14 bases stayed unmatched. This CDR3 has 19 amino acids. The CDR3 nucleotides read TGCGCCAGCAGTGAGTGGACAGGGGGAATTTCGTTGTTCCCAGATACGCAGTATTTT. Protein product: CASSEWTGGISLFPDTQYF.

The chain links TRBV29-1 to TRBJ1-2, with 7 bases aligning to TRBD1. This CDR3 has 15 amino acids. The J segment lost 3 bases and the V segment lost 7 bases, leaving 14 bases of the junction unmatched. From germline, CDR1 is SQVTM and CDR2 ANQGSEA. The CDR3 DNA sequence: TGCAGCGCGGAACAGGGGTTGTTTGACGACTATGGCTACACCTTC. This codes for CSAEQGLFDDYGYTF.

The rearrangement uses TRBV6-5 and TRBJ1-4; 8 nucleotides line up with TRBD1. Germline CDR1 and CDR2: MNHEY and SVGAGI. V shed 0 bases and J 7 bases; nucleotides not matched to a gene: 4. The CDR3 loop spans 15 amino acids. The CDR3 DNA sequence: TGTGCCAGCAGTTACTCGGCGACAGGGGTTGAAAAACTGTTTTTT. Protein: CASSYSATGVEKLFF.

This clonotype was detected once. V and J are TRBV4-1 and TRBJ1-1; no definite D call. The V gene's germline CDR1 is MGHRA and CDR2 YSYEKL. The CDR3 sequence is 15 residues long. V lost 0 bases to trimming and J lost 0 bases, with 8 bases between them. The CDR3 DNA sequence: TGCGCCAGCAGCCAAGAGAGTAGAATGAACACTGAAGCTTTCTTT. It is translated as CASSQESRMNTEAFF.

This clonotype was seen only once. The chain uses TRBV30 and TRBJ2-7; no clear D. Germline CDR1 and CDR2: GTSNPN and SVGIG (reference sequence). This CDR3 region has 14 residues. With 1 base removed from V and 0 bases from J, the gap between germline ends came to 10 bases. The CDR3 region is CAWSARTDSYEQYF. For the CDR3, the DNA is TGTGCCTGGAGTGCTAGGACCGACTCCTACGAGCAGTACTTC.

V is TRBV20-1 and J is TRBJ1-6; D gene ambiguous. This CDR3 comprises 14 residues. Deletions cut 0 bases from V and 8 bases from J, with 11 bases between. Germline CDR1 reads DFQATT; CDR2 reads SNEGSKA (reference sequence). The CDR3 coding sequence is TGCAGTGCTAGAGATGGGCGAGAATATTCACCCCTCCACTTT. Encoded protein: CSARDGREYSPLHF.

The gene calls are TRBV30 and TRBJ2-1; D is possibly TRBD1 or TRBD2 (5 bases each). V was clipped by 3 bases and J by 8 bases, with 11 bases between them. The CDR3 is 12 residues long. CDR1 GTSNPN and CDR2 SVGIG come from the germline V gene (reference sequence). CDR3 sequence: CAWSDMGHEQFF. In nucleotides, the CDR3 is TGTGCCTGGAGCGATATGGGACATGAGCAGTTCTTC.

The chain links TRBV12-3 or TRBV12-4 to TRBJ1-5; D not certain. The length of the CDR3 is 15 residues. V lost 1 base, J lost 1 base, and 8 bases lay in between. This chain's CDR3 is CASSLGMASNQPQHF. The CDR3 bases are TGTGCCAGCAGTTTAGGGATGGCAAGCAATCAGCCCCAGCATTTT.

CDR3 loop: CSVPGQTIYEQYF. The CDR3 DNA is TGCAGCGTTCCAGGACAGACCATCTACGAGCAGTACTTC. The chain joins TRBV29-1 to TRBJ2-7; D might be TRBD1 (6 bases). In germline, CDR1 is SQVTM, CDR2 ANQGSEA. The CDR3 has 13 residues. V lost 5 bases, J lost 3 bases, and 14 bases lay in between.

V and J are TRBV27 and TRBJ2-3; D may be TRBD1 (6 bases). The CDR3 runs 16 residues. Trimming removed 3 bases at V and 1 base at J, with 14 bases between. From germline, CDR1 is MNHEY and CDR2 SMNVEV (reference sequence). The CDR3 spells CASSFNRVGGTDTQYF. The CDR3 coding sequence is TGTGCCAGCAGTTTCAACAGGGTTGGAGGCACAGATACGCAGTATTTT.

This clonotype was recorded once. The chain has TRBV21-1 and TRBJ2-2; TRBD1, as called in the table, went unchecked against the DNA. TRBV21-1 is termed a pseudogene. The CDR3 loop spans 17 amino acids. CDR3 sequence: CASSKHRQGEDTGELFF. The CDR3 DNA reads TGTGCCAGCAGCAAGCACAGACAGGGGGAGGACACCGGGGAGCTGTTTTTT.

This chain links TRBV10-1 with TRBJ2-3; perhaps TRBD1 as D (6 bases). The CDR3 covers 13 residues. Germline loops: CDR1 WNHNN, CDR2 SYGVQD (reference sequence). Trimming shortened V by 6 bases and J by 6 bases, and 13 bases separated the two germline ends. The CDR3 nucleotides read TGCGCCAGCAGACAGGGTTTACACGATACGCAGTATTTT. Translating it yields CASRQGLHDTQYF.

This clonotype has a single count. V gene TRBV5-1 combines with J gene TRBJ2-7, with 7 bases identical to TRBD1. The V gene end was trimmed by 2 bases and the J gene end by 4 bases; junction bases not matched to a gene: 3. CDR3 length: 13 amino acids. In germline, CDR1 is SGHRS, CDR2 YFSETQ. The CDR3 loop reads CASSFGTEYEQYF. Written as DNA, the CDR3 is TGCGCCAGCAGCTTCGGGACAGAGTACGAGCAGTACTTC.

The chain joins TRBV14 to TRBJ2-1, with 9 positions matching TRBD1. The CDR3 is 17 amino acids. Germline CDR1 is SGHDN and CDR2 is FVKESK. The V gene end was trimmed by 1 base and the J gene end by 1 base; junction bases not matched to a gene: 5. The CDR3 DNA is TGTGCCAGCAGCCAAGCCCCCGGGACAGGGTCCTACAATGAGCAGTTCTTC. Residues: CASSQAPGTGSYNEQFF.